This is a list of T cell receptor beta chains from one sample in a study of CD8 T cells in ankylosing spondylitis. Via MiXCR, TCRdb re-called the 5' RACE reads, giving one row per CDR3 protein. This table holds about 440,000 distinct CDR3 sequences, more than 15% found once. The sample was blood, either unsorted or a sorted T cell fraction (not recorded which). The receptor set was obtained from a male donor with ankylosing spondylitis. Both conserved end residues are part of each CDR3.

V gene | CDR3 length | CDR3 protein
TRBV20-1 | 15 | CSARESGGTMDEQFF
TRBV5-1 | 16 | CASSLAVGGNTGELFF
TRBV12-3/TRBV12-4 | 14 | CASTTAGTNNEQFF
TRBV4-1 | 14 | CASSQGQTYGVQYF
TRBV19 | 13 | CASSMGLGDTQYF
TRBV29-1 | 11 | CSPRTTYEQYF
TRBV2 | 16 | CASIGLAGGSYNEQFF
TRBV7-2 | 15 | CASSLVSGGYNEQFF
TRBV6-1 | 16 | CASSPTGGPVPIELFF
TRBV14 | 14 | CATNASGSSYEQYF
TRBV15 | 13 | CATSANLQNIQYF